Below are 7 T cell receptor beta chains sequenced from a single sample in a study of shared clonotypes between healthy human individuals. Profiling relied on immunoSEQ multiplex PCR, and the TCRdb table lists in-frame clones only, not all of them. This sample has approximately 1.1 million clones; more than 75% occur once, and the top ten carry approximately 0.52%. Sequencing input: memory CD4+ T cells from PBMCs. The subset here: CD45RA-negative fraction. The receptor source for this set is a man aged 18 to 30 in good health. Some clones in this sample may be carry-over from other donors' samples.

This chain connects TRBV6-1 to TRBJ2-4; no definite D call. This CDR3 comprises 13 residues. The V gene lost 2 bases and the J gene lost 3 bases, with 5 bases spanning the gap. Germline V lookup: CDR1 MNHNS, CDR2 SASEGT. The CDR3 DNA reads as TGTGCCAGCAGTGAAACGGACAAAAACATTCAGTACTTC. Translated: CASSETDKNIQYF.

V is TRBV14 and J is TRBJ1-1, with TRBD1 identical over 9 bases. The J segment lost 4 bases and the V segment lost 6 bases, leaving 3 bases of the junction unmatched. The germline CDR1 and CDR2 sequences are SGHDN and FVKESK. The CDR3 has 13 amino acids. The CDR3 here is CASSGQGPTEAFF. CDR3 DNA: TGTGCCAGCAGTGGACAGGGGCCCACTGAAGCTTTCTTT.

The rearrangement links TRBV9 to TRBJ2-6; D not resolved. Between the trimmed V and J ends, which lost 3 bases and 5 bases, there was a span of 6 bases. Germline V gene lookup returns CDR1 SGDLS and CDR2 YYNGEE. The CDR3 loop spans 13 amino acids. The CDR3 DNA follows: TGTGCCAGCAGCGGGCCATGGGCCAACGTCCTGACTTTC. Its translation: CASSGPWANVLTF.

The V gene is TRBV20-1, the J gene TRBJ2-3; D is unresolved. This CDR3 has 11 amino acids. Per germline, CDR1 DFQATT and CDR2 SNEGSKA (reference sequence). Trimming left V 4 bases short and J 6 bases short, with 8 bases between. CDR3 DNA sequence: TGCAGTGCTAAAGTCCGTGATACGCAGTATTTT. Translated, it gives CSAKVRDTQYF.

CDR3 loop: CASSLQAQGVYEQFF. The CDR3 DNA is TGTGCCAGCAGCTTACAGGCGCAGGGGGTATATGAGCAGTTCTTC. V and J are TRBV7-2 and TRBJ2-1, with 7 bases fitting TRBD1. With V trimmed by 2 bases and J by 8 bases, 9 bases remained unmatched. CDR3 size: 15 residues. The germline CDR1 and CDR2 sequences are SGHTA and FQGNSA.

The V gene is TRBV2, the J gene TRBJ1-5; 7 bases are a match to TRBD1. Germline assignment: CDR1 SNHLY and CDR2 FYNNEI. The J segment lost 6 bases and the V segment lost 9 bases, leaving 8 bases of the junction unmatched. The CDR3 contains 13 residues. The CDR3 sequence: CASNSGGFQPQHF. The CDR3 DNA follows: TGTGCCAGTAACTCAGGGGGGTTTCAGCCCCAGCATTTT.

This clone came up once. The V call is TRBV7-3, the J call TRBJ1-2; D possibly corresponds to TRBD1 (5 bases). Trimming removed 2 bases from V and 6 bases from J, with 10 bases in between. The V gene's germline CDR1 is SGHTA and CDR2 FQGTGA. CDR3 length equals 13 residues. CDR3 in amino acids: CASSLRAQDGYTF. CDR3 bases: TGTGCCAGCAGCTTACGGGCACAGGATGGCTACACCTTC.